This TCR beta chain was retrieved from a study of shared clonotypes between healthy human individuals. Study-wide context: The study enrolled a couple of women and three men aged 18 to 49. Whole-study results and caveats: The generation probabilities recorded for non-shared clonotypes fell below those of clonotypes shared by all four donors. Shared across a few donors were roughly 5% of the naive CD4 clonotypes.

Original data processing: Without quality scores, immunoSEQ junctional reads could not be filtered like full-length reads. The data were produced by immunoSEQ multiplex PCR, yet TCRdb's version contains in-frame clones alone and is incomplete. V and J calls plus clone size are reproduced from that table; the DNA served to infer D and trimming. The sample records millions of clones, 90% to 95% being singletons. In germline, CDR1 is SGDLS, CDR2 YYNGEE. The CDR3 loop spans 15 amino acids. The V gene end was trimmed by 1 base and the J gene end by 1 base; junction bases not matched to a gene: 1. To note about this clone: Its antigen is still unknown.

Sequencing was performed on naive CD4+ T cells sorted from blood. As to subset: CD45RA+ positively selected. This sequence originates from a man aged 18 to 29 in good health. This chain connects TRBV9 to TRBJ2-3, with 9 bases aligning to TRBD2. CDR3 in DNA: TGTGCCAGCAGCGTACCTAGCGGGGGCACAGATACGCAGTATTTT. This translates into CASSVPSGGTDTQYF.